This T cell receptor (beta chain) stems from a study of vaccination effects on CD4 cells after COVID-19 (dated by TCRdb to about 2022). Notes on the research overall: Two doses of either the BNT162b2 or the mRNA-1273 mRNA SARS-CoV-2 vaccine were administered to participants. Cultures from other donors in the study were sequenced with the Oncomine TCR Beta short-read assay on an Illumina iSeq 100. A total of 9 to 11 COVID-19 convalescent patients and a few SARS-CoV-2-naive healthy vaccine recipients were included in the full study. The study compared SARS-CoV-2 spike-specific CD4+ TCR repertoires before and after mRNA vaccination in COVID-19 convalescent patients and infection-naive vaccine recipients. Broad study findings and their caveats: Only a small number of convalescent patients were included, and no early post-infection timepoints were available, which limited the study. Both infection-induced and vaccine-induced clones contracted markedly at late post-vaccination timepoints, which is consistent with waning T cell responses. In healthy vaccine recipients, vaccine-induced clones were almost all SARS-CoV-2 mono-reactive, with only 1 of 255 cross-reactive with common cold coronaviruses.

Receptors were amplified or captured by the immunoSEQ multiplex PCR assay. DNA from the cultured and isolated CD4+ T cells underwent TCR beta CDR3 sequencing. For the original study's pipeline: Non-productive TCR sequences were removed and reads were trimmed to the CDR3 region, keeping CDR3s of at least 7 amino acids. The MANAFEST web app was used to identify antigen-specific clonotypes by comparing expansion in peptide wells with expansion in reference cultures. To count as positive, a clone had to show expansion at FDR<0.05 compared with the reference and with all other wells, an odds ratio above 5, and a frequency above 0.1% in two replicate wells. A clonotype was defined as cross-reactive if the clonotype was significantly expanded both in SARS-CoV-2 spike wells and in at least one common cold coronavirus spike condition. CDR3 similarity was assessed by Levenshtein distance using the stringdist R package, and unrooted trees were constructed with ape in R 3.6.1. TCRdb retrieved this table from immuneACCESS and kept in-frame rearrangements only. Not all clones are present; in checked studies, unresolved V genes account for under half, and no reason is known for the remainder. V and J calls and clone size follow that table, whereas D and trimming were derived from the DNA. A total of under 45,000 clones appear in this sample, 70% of them only once. 26% of the sample lies in the top ten.

In the ViraFEST assay, PBMC were stimulated with viral peptide pools, and TCR sequencing was then used to find antigen-specific CD4+ T cell clonotypes based on their expansion. After more than nine days of culture, CD4+ T cells were isolated with the EasySep CD4+ T cell isolation kit. Negative nucleocapsid antibody results before and after vaccination confirmed that the healthy vaccine recipients had no prior SARS-CoV-2 infection. Each well held roughly 2.2 million PBMC cultured in IMDM containing approximately 5.3% human AB serum, 9 to 10 IU/ml IL-2 and gentamicin, along with about 10 ug/ml peptides. On days 3 and 7, half of the culture medium was replaced with fresh IL-2-containing medium. Unless noted otherwise, every peptide stimulation condition was grown in triplicate wells. Using Ficoll-Paque Plus gradient centrifugation, PBMC were separated from whole blood and then either used fresh or cryopreserved at -140C. The overlapping peptide pools covered the spike proteins of SARS-CoV-2 as well as those of the common cold coronaviruses HCoV-NL63, HCoV-OC43 and HCoV-229E. Genomic DNA was extracted from cultured CD4+ T cells with the QIAamp micro DNA kit.

This clone came up a few times. The antigen this receptor binds is unknown. There are no base qualities to consult, and no much larger clone falls within one base. Material: CD4+ T cells from PBMCs cultured with HCoV-OC43 spike peptides, obtained before COVID-19 vaccination. The sample's cell subset or site, from its label and the paper: HCoV-OC43 spike overlapping peptide pool stimulation. The TCR originated in a human donor who received a COVID-19 vaccine.

The base sequence is TGTGCCAGCAGCGCCGACGGACAGGGAGCTAACTATGGCTACACCTTC. The encoded protein is CASSADGQGANYGYTF. The chain couples TRBV9 to TRBJ1-2, with 8 bases aligning to TRBD1. The CDR3 covers 16 residues, taking in both the cysteine and the phenylalanine. Just the 48-base CDR3 DNA is kept, in frame starting at base 1. For this chain, trimming is 3 bases at the V end and 0 bases at the J end, and the number of junction bases without a gene match is 7. The germline V gene provides CDR1 SGDLS and CDR2 YYNGEE.